These 2 T cell receptor beta chains share one sample of origin, sequenced in a study of blood T cell repertoires in COVID-19. Sequenced by immunoSEQ multiplex PCR; TCRdb stores in-frame clones only, minus some. The sample includes about 230,000 clones, less than 90% seen only once; the top ten take roughly 2.7%. Sequenced sample: peripheral blood. The origin of the receptors is a woman between 70 and 85 years old with active or convalescent COVID-19.

The sample holds one count of this clone. The chain combines TRBV5-6 with TRBJ2-7; a weak D match, TRBD2 (6 bases). The V gene lost 4 bases and the J gene lost 0 bases, with 20 bases spanning the gap. The germline V gene has CDR1 SGHDT and CDR2 YYEEEE. This CDR3 contains 17 residues. CDR3 residues: CASSPGEAGLSSYEQYF. CDR3 nucleotide sequence: TGTGCCAGCAGCCCGGGGGAGGCGGGGTTAAGCTCCTACGAGCAGTACTTC.

The chain links TRBV19 to TRBJ2-2; D gene unclear. The CDR3 has 14 residues. V was pared by 5 bases and J by 1 base, with 8 bases between. Germline V gene lookup returns CDR1 LNHDA and CDR2 SQIVND (reference sequence). In DNA form, the CDR3 reads TGTGCCAGTAGTCTCCTCTTGAACACCGGGGAGCTGTTTTTT. This codes for CASSLLLNTGELFF.